Only a few counts were recorded for the clone carrying this T cell receptor (beta chain). MiXCR, applied by TCRdb to the RT-PCR reads, yields one record per CDR3 protein. Among about 700,000 distinct CDR3 sequences, 14% were seen once, and the ten largest hold roughly 4%. This CDR3 region has 17 residues. V was cut by 5 bases and J by 0 bases, with 17 bases left in between. The sample comprised memory CD4+ T cells from blood. The clonotype was recovered from a female donor in good health, serving as a healthy control. V and J are TRBV12-3 or TRBV12-4 and TRBJ1-5; TRBD1 might be the D (6 bases). This CDR3 reads CASSGGGGVISNQPQHF. The CDR3 coding sequence is TGTGCCAGCAGTGGAGGGGGGGGAGTAATTAGCAATCAGCCCCAGCATTTT.